Included here is one TCR beta chain sequence, with context. The sample comes from a study of blood T cell repertoires in COVID-19. About the research overall: T cells, B-cell-depleted T cells, or PBMCs supplied cDNA or gDNA.

J was trimmed by 7 bases and V by 6 bases; bases with no gene match: 10. CDR1 is SNHLY, CDR2 FYNNEI, per germline. The CDR3 totals 15 residues. Original methodology: Reference gene primer amplification gave estimated nucleated cell counts. Libraries were prepared by immunoSEQ multiplex PCR; TCRdb keeps only in-frame clonotypes and omits some of them. The V and J calls and the clone size are those of that table, but D and trimming were determined from the DNA. The sample consists of 290,000 or so clones, roughly 90% of them appearing once. The chain carries TRBV2 and TRBJ2-1, with 9 bases fitting TRBD2. The specimen was peripheral blood. This receptor was obtained from a man between 18 and 29 years old with active or convalescent COVID-19. The CDR3 nucleotides are TGTGCCAGCAGCACCAGACTAGCGGAGCAGAATGAGCAGTTCTTC. This sequence encodes CASSTRLAEQNEQFF.